This TCR beta chain comes out of a study of T cell repertoires and HLA-DP antigens. Measured with immunoSEQ multiplex PCR; TCRdb has only the in-frame clones, and not every one. This table has over 100,000 clones, 80% to 95% appearing once. Note on this clone: The antigen is not known.

The CDR3 runs to 16 residues. Germline CDR1 LGHNA, CDR2 YSLEER. The germline V and J ends were trimmed by 0 bases and 1 base, with 12 bases remaining between them. This chain uses TRBV4-3 with TRBJ2-5; perhaps D is TRBD1 or TRBD2 (6 bases each). Sequenced sample: CD4+ T cells from PBMCs. The TCR comes from a woman aged 18-30 years in good health and CMV-seronegative. As DNA, the CDR3 is TGCGCCAGCAGCCAAGAAGGGGGACTCGCCCAAGAGACCCAGTACTTC. Translation: CASSQEGGLAQETQYF.